The rows below give T cell receptor beta chains drawn from one sample of a study of OX40 agonist ivuxolimab in advanced cancers. Profiled with immunoSEQ multiplex PCR; TCRdb holds only in-frame clones, not every one. The sample shows roughly 60,000 clones, about 82% of them seen only once. The starting material was CD4+ or CD8+ T cells sorted from blood, obtained in a trial of the OX40 agonist ivuxolimab. The receptors shown here come from an adult with an advanced solid tumor such as melanoma, head and neck, liver or kidney cancer. The CDR3 runs from the conserved cysteine through the conserved F or W. D genes are given only for firm matches. Not all rows give a size; the values are once, few, many and, for expanded clones, a class.

v_call	clone_size	j_call	d_call	cdr3_aa	cdr3_nt
TRBV7-9	NA	TRBJ1-1	TRBD1	CASSLGDRAAFF	TGTGCCAGCAGCTTAGGGGACAGGGCAGCTTTCTTT
TRBV7-7	NA	TRBJ2-1	NA	CASSSLPGPVHEQFF	TGTGCTAGCAGCTCACTACCCGGCCCAGTCCATGAGCAGTTCTTC
TRBV9	NA	TRBJ2-3	TRBD2	CASQAGGSTSTDTQYF	TGTGCCAGCCAAGCGGGGGGTTCAACTAGCACAGATACGCAGTATTTT
TRBV2	NA	TRBJ1-2	NA	CATRELNYGYTF	TGTGCCACACGGGAACTAAACTATGGCTACACCTTC
TRBV19	few	TRBJ1-2	TRBD1	CASSTGQGFGYTF	TGTGCCAGTAGTACGGGACAGGGCTTCGGCTACACCTTC
TRBV5-4	NA	TRBJ1-1	NA	CASSPGQRMNTEAFF	TGTGCCAGCAGCCCCGGACAGAGGATGAACACTGAAGCTTTCTTT
TRBV6-1	NA	TRBJ1-5	NA	CASNLYSNQPQHF	TGTGCCAGCAACCTCTATAGCAATCAGCCCCAGCATTTT
TRBV28	NA	TRBJ2-4	TRBD2	CASLGGGTKNIQYF	TGTGCCAGTTTGGGGGGGGGAACCAAAAACATTCAGTACTTC
TRBV11-2	NA	TRBJ2-7	TRBD2	CASSLRTSGYEQYF	TGTGCCAGCAGCTTGCGGACTAGCGGTTACGAGCAGTACTTC
TRBV19	NA	TRBJ1-5	NA	CASTMGQLNQPQHF	TGTGCCAGTACCATGGGGCAGCTCAATCAGCCCCAGCATTTT
TRBV6-1	NA	TRBJ2-7	NA	CASSEARAYEQYF	TGTGCCAGCAGTGAAGCAAGAGCATACGAGCAGTACTTC
TRBV7-2	NA	TRBJ2-7	TRBD1	CASSTDRVGEQYF	TGTGCCAGCAGCACCGACAGGGTTGGCGAGCAGTACTTC
TRBV18	once	TRBJ2-7	TRBD1	CASSPRTGGGEQYF	TGTGCCAGCTCACCACGGACAGGGGGCGGCGAGCAGTACTTC
TRBV19	NA	TRBJ1-3	NA	CASIPGRSGNTIYF	TGTGCCAGTATCCCGGGGCGATCTGGAAACACCATATATTTT
TRBV7-9	NA	TRBJ2-3	NA	CASSYYSGRGDTQYF	TGTGCCAGCAGTTATTATAGCGGACGGGGAGATACGCAGTATTTT
TRBV5-4	NA	TRBJ1-1	TRBD1	CASLNRGTEAFF	TGTGCCAGCTTGAACAGGGGGACTGAAGCTTTCTTT
TRBV9	NA	TRBJ2-7	TRBD2	CASSPQEASGYYEQYF	TGTGCCAGCAGCCCCCAAGAGGCTAGCGGTTACTACGAGCAGTACTTC
TRBV28	NA	TRBJ1-5	TRBD1	CASSLPQGQNQPQHF	TGTGCCAGCAGTTTACCACAGGGGCAAAATCAGCCCCAGCATTTT
TRBV9	NA	TRBJ1-2	NA	CASSATPGGNYGYTF	TGTGCCAGCAGCGCGACTCCTGGGGGTAACTATGGCTACACCTTC
TRBV2	NA	TRBJ2-5	TRBD1	CASRRDRGGTQYF	TGTGCCAGCAGGCGAGACAGGGGGGGGACCCAGTACTTC
TRBV7-8	NA	TRBJ1-4	NA	CASSPRGGTNEKLFF	TGTGCCAGCAGCCCCCGAGGGGGAACTAATGAAAAACTGTTTTTT
TRBV9	once	TRBJ2-1	TRBD2	CASSVAGNTGGPNEQFF	TGTGCCAGCAGCGTAGCCGGTAATACGGGGGGGCCCAATGAGCAGTTCTTC
TRBV9	NA	TRBJ1-2	NA	CASSVGGGQRLYGYTF	TGTGCCAGCAGCGTAGGAGGAGGACAACGACTCTATGGCTACACCTTC
TRBV11-2	NA	TRBJ2-5	TRBD2	CASSLISGLAGLGETQYF	TGTGCCAGCAGCTTAATATCCGGCCTAGCGGGACTTGGGGAGACCCAGTACTTC
TRBV5-1	NA	TRBJ2-2	NA	CASSLSGGSNTGELFF	TGCGCCAGCAGCTTGTCGGGGGGCTCGAACACCGGGGAGCTGTTTTTT
TRBV7-3	once	TRBJ2-5	TRBD2	CASSMRGSEQETQYF	TGTGCCAGCAGCATGCGGGGGAGCGAACAAGAGACCCAGTACTTC
TRBV5-1	NA	TRBJ1-2	NA	CASSPEAYGYTF	TGCGCCAGCAGCCCGGAAGCTTATGGCTACACCTTC
TRBV5-6	NA	TRBJ1-5	NA	CASSFRAGQPQHF	TGTGCCAGCAGCTTCAGGGCTGGTCAGCCCCAGCATTTT
TRBV6-5	NA	TRBJ2-6	NA	CASTPEGGANVLTF	TGTGCCAGCACCCCCGAGGGGGGGGCCAACGTCCTGACTTTC
TRBV30	NA	TRBJ2-2	NA	CAWSVRRGTNTGELFF	TGTGCCTGGAGTGTACGAAGGGGGACCAACACCGGGGAGCTGTTTTTT
TRBV7-9	NA	TRBJ2-7	TRBD1	CASSLSPGQGAHEQYF	TGTGCCAGCAGCTTATCACCGGGACAGGGGGCGCACGAGCAGTACTTC
TRBV30	NA	TRBJ1-6	NA	CAWRAVHNSPLHF	TGTGCCTGGAGAGCAGTTCATAATTCACCCCTCCACTTT
TRBV6-6	NA	TRBJ2-7	NA	CASTSNQGIYEQYF	TGTGCCAGCACCAGTAACCAGGGGATCTACGAGCAGTACTTC
TRBV21-1	NA	TRBJ1-5	NA	CASPPQRQEGNQPQHF	TGTGCCAGCCCCCCTCAGAGACAGGAAGGGAATCAGCCCCAGCATTTT
TRBV9	NA	TRBJ1-2	NA	CASSTGTYGYTF	TGTGCCAGCAGCACTGGGACCTATGGCTACACCTTC
TRBV25-1	NA	TRBJ2-7	TRBD1	CASSESGRGIYEQYF	TGTGCCAGCAGTGAATCGGGCAGGGGGATCTACGAGCAGTACTTC
TRBV4-2	once	TRBJ2-5	NA	CASSLSRTGETQYF	TGTGCCAGCAGCTTGAGCAGGACCGGGGAGACCCAGTACTTC
TRBV2	NA	TRBJ1-4	TRBD1	CASSIQGPTNEKLFF	TGTGCCAGCAGTATACAGGGGCCAACTAATGAAAAACTGTTTTTT
TRBV30	NA	TRBJ1-6	TRBD1	CAWSTGGLGSPLHF	TGTGCCTGGAGTACAGGGGGTCTGGGCTCACCCCTCCACTTT
TRBV19	NA	TRBJ2-7	NA	CASGGGGSYEQYF	TGTGCCAGTGGAGGGGGGGGCTCCTACGAGCAGTACTTC
TRBV4-3	NA	TRBJ2-7	TRBD2	CASSQDREGLQYF	TGCGCCAGCAGCCAAGATCGGGAGGGATTACAGTACTTC
TRBV6-1	NA	TRBJ1-5	TRBD1	CASSESQGANQPQHF	TGTGCCAGCAGTGAAAGTCAGGGGGCCAATCAGCCCCAGCATTTT
TRBV7-2	NA	TRBJ2-7	NA	CASSLATEGETQYF	TGTGCCAGCAGCTTAGCAACAGAGGGAGAGACGCAGTACTTC
TRBV5-8	NA	TRBJ2-2	NA	CASSLVGGANTGELFF	TGTGCCAGCAGCTTAGTAGGAGGAGCGAACACCGGGGAGCTGTTTTTT
TRBV7-3	NA	TRBJ2-1	TRBD2	CASSLSGGLDNEQFF	TGTGCCAGCAGCCTAAGCGGGGGGTTGGACAATGAGCAGTTCTTC
TRBV4-1	NA	TRBJ1-2	TRBD1	CASSHLSAGTGFGYTF	TGCGCCAGCAGCCACCTATCTGCCGGGACAGGGTTTGGCTACACCTTC
TRBV9	once	TRBJ1-5	NA	CASSRMESNQPQHF	TGTGCCAGCAGCCGGATGGAGAGCAATCAGCCCCAGCATTTT
TRBV4-3	NA	TRBJ2-5	NA	CASSRLRDGQETQYF	TGCGCCAGCAGCCGACTCCGGGACGGTCAAGAGACCCAGTACTTC